Below, 17 T cell receptor beta chains from the same sample are listed, as sequenced in a study of OX40 agonist ivuxolimab in advanced cancers. This table comes from immunoSEQ multiplex PCR, and its TCRdb copy is limited to in-frame clones, with some not included. Here the sample spans around 60,000 clones, about 90% being singletons. Sequencing used CD4+ or CD8+ T cells sorted from blood, obtained in a trial of the OX40 agonist ivuxolimab. The origin of the receptors is an adult with an advanced solid tumor such as melanoma, head and neck, liver or kidney cancer.

This clone was counted once. The chain uses TRBV10-1 and TRBJ2-3, with 11 bases fitting TRBD2. The V segment lost 2 bases and the J segment 3 bases; nucleotides outside the gene matches: 7. CDR1 and CDR2 from the germline V gene are WNHNN and SYGVQD (reference sequence). The CDR3 sequence is 17 residues long. The chain's CDR3 is CASSEASSGRTTDTQYF. Written as DNA, the CDR3 is TGCGCCAGCAGTGAGGCATCTAGCGGGAGGACGACAGATACGCAGTATTTT.

The V gene is TRBV6-6, the J gene TRBJ2-3, with 7 bases aligning to TRBD1. Germline CDR1 MNHNY, CDR2 SVGAGI (reference sequence). The CDR3 runs to 14 residues. V shed 5 bases and J 0 bases; nucleotides not matched to a gene: 2. The CDR3: CASSPGQSTDTQYF. The CDR3 nucleotides are TGTGCCAGCAGTCCGGGACAGAGCACAGATACGCAGTATTTT.

The gene calls are TRBV9 and TRBJ1-2; D possibly corresponds to TRBD1 (6 bases). CDR3 length equals 14 residues. Germline V gene sequence: CDR1 SGDLS, CDR2 YYNGEE. Trimming removed 3 bases from V and 2 bases from J, with 11 bases in between. CDR3 residues: CASSDLRGNYGYTF. Here the CDR3 DNA reads TGTGCCAGCAGCGACCTAAGGGGGAACTATGGCTACACCTTC.

The chain recombines TRBV29-1 with TRBJ1-2; D is unclear. There are 12 residues in the CDR3. Germline V gene sequence: CDR1 SQVTM, CDR2 ANQGSEA. V was cut by 4 bases and J by 8 bases, with 14 bases left in between. The CDR3 DNA sequence: TGCAGCGTTGTCGGGGAGGTTGGGGGCTACACCTTC. It yields the protein CSVVGEVGGYTF.

V and J are TRBV7-2 and TRBJ1-2; 12 bases line up with TRBD1. There are 13 residues in the CDR3. The trim removed 5 bases at V and 8 bases at J, leaving 3 bases unmatched. The V gene's germline CDR1 is SGHTA and CDR2 FQGNSA. CDR3 amino acids: CASSRGTGGGYTF. In nucleotides, the CDR3 is TGTGCCAGCAGCAGAGGGACAGGGGGCGGCTACACCTTC.

This chain joins TRBV10-2 and TRBJ2-5; no reliable D call. Trimming pared 2 bases from V and 5 bases from J, leaving 6 bases between. In germline, CDR1 is WSHSY, CDR2 SAAADI. This CDR3 is 12 amino acids long. CDR3 nucleotides: TGCGCCAGCAGTGAGGCGTGGGAGACCCAGTACTTC. The encoded protein is CASSEAWETQYF.

This sequence joins TRBV18 and TRBJ2-2; D may correspond to TRBD1 or TRBD2 (6 bases each). The CDR3 extends over 16 amino acids. Germline lookup yields CDR1 KGHSH and CDR2 LQKENI. Trimming cost V 1 base and J 7 bases, with 16 bases left between them. The CDR3 is CASSPLRSGAGGELFF. The CDR3, as DNA: TGTGCCAGCTCACCACTCCGGTCGGGGGCTGGCGGGGAGCTGTTTTTT.

The CDR3 loop is CASYQGYTEAFF. CDR3 DNA sequence: TGTGCCAGCTACCAGGGTTATACTGAAGCTTTCTTT. The chain is built from TRBV2 and TRBJ1-1; TRBD1 is a possible D gene (5 bases). Between the trimmed V and J ends, which lost 8 bases and 5 bases, there was a span of 12 bases. Per the germline V gene, CDR1 is SNHLY and CDR2 is FYNNEI. This CDR3 is built from 12 residues. The variable domain in full, with the rest retrieved from reference TRBV2 and TRBJ1-1, is EPEVTQTPSHQVTQMGQEVILRCVPISNHLYFYWYRQILGQKVEFLVSFYNNEISEKSEIFDDQFSVERPDGSNFTLKIRSTKLEDSAMYFCASYQGYTEAFFGQGTRLTVV.

This clone showed up just a few times. J is TRBJ2-2 and V is TRBV5-1; TRBD2 is a possible D gene (6 bases). The CDR3 covers 14 residues. With 7 bases removed from V and 4 bases from J, the gap between germline ends came to 14 bases. Germline CDR1 and CDR2: SGHRS and YFSETQ. The CDR3 DNA reads TGCGCCAGCTGCGGGACTGACGCCACCGGGGAGCTGTTTTTT. Translating gives CASCGTDATGELFF.

This clone showed up just once. V gene TRBV6-5 combines with J gene TRBJ2-1, with 8 bases identical to TRBD2. CDR1 and CDR2 (germline): MNHEY, SVGAGI. The CDR3 totals 13 residues. J lost 12 bases, V lost 4 bases, and 8 bases had no gene match. The CDR3 region is CASSSPGLVGQFF. CDR3 nucleotide sequence: TGTGCCAGCAGTTCCCCGGGACTAGTAGGGCAGTTCTTC.

This clone occurred once. V usage is TRBV10-3 and J usage is TRBJ2-2; tentative D call: TRBD2 (6 bases). V was shortened by 4 bases and J by 1 base, with 10 bases between the two germline ends. CDR1 is ENHRY, CDR2 SYGVKD, per germline. The CDR3 is 15 amino acids. The CDR3 sequence: CAISVSGVNTGELFF. CDR3 nucleotides: TGTGCCATCAGTGTTTCGGGGGTGAACACCGGGGAGCTGTTTTTT.

The chain has TRBV27 and TRBJ2-5; 9 nucleotides match TRBD2. V trimming: 6 bases; J trimming: 2 bases; junction bases outside the gene matches: 7. CDR1 and CDR2 (germline): MNHEY, SMNVEV (reference sequence). The CDR3 has 15 amino acids. The CDR3 DNA follows: TGTGCCAGCAGCTCGCAGAGCGGGAGGCAAGAGACCCAGTACTTC. Translated: CASSSQSGRQETQYF.

The rearrangement links TRBV6-1 to TRBJ2-7, with D perhaps TRBD2 (7 bases). The CDR3 spans 14 residues. CDR1 and CDR2 from the germline V gene are MNHNS and SASEGT. Trimming removed 6 bases at V and 6 bases at J, with 18 bases between. CDR3 coding DNA: TGTGCCAGCAGCTTGAGGGGGGGGACCGGCGAGCAGTACTTC. It specifies CASSLRGGTGEQYF.

This chain uses TRBV27 with TRBJ2-5; D may be TRBD1 (6 bases). Per germline, CDR1 MNHEY and CDR2 SMNVEV (reference sequence). V lost 3 bases to trimming and J lost 4 bases, with 15 bases between them. This CDR3 is built from 15 residues. The CDR3 is CASSFRWTEVETQYF. The CDR3 nucleotides read TGTGCCAGCAGTTTTCGATGGACAGAAGTAGAGACCCAGTACTTC.

The genes are TRBV18 and TRBJ1-4; D call uncertain. Trimming shortened V by 2 bases and J by 8 bases, and 15 bases separated the two germline ends. CDR3 length: 15 amino acids. CDR1 and CDR2 (germline): KGHSH, LQKENI. This CDR3 reads CASSPGEPRGEKLFF. The CDR3, as DNA: TGTGCCAGCTCACCAGGGGAGCCGAGAGGGGAAAAACTGTTTTTT.

V and J are TRBV2 and TRBJ2-5; 8 bases match TRBD2. The CDR3 consists of 14 residues. V lost 9 bases and J lost 3; bases outside the gene matches: 9. The germline gives CDR1 SNHLY, CDR2 FYNNEI. The CDR3 DNA reads as TGTGCCAGTAAAACCGGGACTAGTGAAGAGACCCAGTACTTC. Its protein product is CASKTGTSEETQYF.

The CDR3 here is CSVEGRGQETQYF. The CDR3 DNA reads as TGCAGCGTTGAGGGCAGGGGACAAGAGACCCAGTACTTC. V and J are TRBV29-1 and TRBJ2-5, with D possibly being TRBD1 (6 bases). Germline CDR1 reads SQVTM; CDR2 reads ANQGSEA. The V gene lost 3 bases and the J gene lost 2 bases, with 10 bases spanning the gap. The CDR3 loop spans 13 amino acids.